The 25 T cell receptor beta chains presented below share a single source sample, sequenced in a study of blood T cell repertoires in COVID-19. Here immunoSEQ multiplex PCR was the method, and the copy in TCRdb shows in-frame clones only, minus some. The table includes 110,000 to 150,000 clones, 80% to 90% detected once. What was sequenced was peripheral blood. The source is a man in his sixties with active or convalescent COVID-19.

This clone showed up just once. The chain joins TRBV6-5 to TRBJ2-7; 9 nucleotides line up with TRBD1. Germline assignment: CDR1 MNHEY and CDR2 SVGAGI. V dropped 6 bases and J dropped 3; count of bases not matched to a gene: 9. The CDR3 is made up of 15 amino acids. CDR3 region: CASSTPGTGLYEQYF. The CDR3 nucleotides read TGTGCCAGCAGCACCCCCGGGACAGGGCTCTACGAGCAGTACTTC.

The chain has TRBV5-6 and TRBJ1-3; D is unclear. V lost 7 bases and J 1 base, leaving 15 bases between the germline ends. The germline gives CDR1 SGHDT, CDR2 YYEEEE. The CDR3 has 15 residues. The CDR3 DNA reads as TGTGCCAGCTCCAAAAGAGGGTTATCTGGAAACACCATATATTTT. This gives the protein CASSKRGLSGNTIYF.

This chain joins TRBV29-1 and TRBJ1-3; 8 positions agree with TRBD1. The CDR3 loop spans 14 amino acids. Looked up from germline, CDR1 is SQVTM and CDR2 is ANQGSEA. After removal of 7 bases from V and 1 base from J, the junction contained 6 bases not matched to a gene. CDR3 protein: CSARQGSSGNTIYF. The CDR3 region has the DNA TGCAGCGCTAGACAGGGGTCATCTGGAAACACCATATATTTT.

The sample holds many counts of this clone. CDR3 sequence: CASSLRGGSYNSPLHF. CDR3 DNA: TGCGCCAGCAGCTTGCGGGGGGGATCCTATAATTCACCCCTCCACTTT. The chain has TRBV5-1 and TRBJ1-6; D perhaps matches TRBD1 (5 bases). The germline CDR1 and CDR2 sequences are SGHRS and YFSETQ. The ends were cut back, 1 base at V and 1 base at J, with 9 bases in the middle. The CDR3 runs to 16 residues.

Written as DNA, the CDR3 is TGCGCCAGCAAAAAAGCGGCCGGGGAGCTGTTTTTT. This translates into CASKKAAGELFF. The chain has TRBV4-1 and TRBJ2-2, with D perhaps TRBD2 (5 bases). Germline loops: CDR1 MGHRA, CDR2 YSYEKL. The V gene lost 7 bases and the J gene lost 6 bases, with 9 bases spanning the gap. The CDR3 consists of 12 residues.

The genes are TRBV6-1 and TRBJ1-2; 7 bases agree with TRBD1. J lost 1 base, V lost 4 bases, and 12 bases had no gene match. The CDR3 sequence is 17 residues long. CDR1 is MNHNS and CDR2 is SASEGT in the germline V gene. CDR3 in amino acids: CASSGNTGTDFNYGYTF. In DNA form, the CDR3 reads TGTGCCAGCAGTGGTAATACTGGGACAGACTTTAACTATGGCTACACCTTC.

The CDR3: CASSPRGLENIQYF. CDR3 sequence (DNA): TGTGCCAGCAGCCCCAGGGGTCTCGAAAACATTCAGTACTTC. The gene calls are TRBV9 and TRBJ2-4, with D perhaps matching TRBD1 (6 bases). V was clipped by 4 bases and J by 5 bases, with 13 bases between them. The CDR3 loop spans 14 amino acids. Germline lookup yields CDR1 SGDLS and CDR2 YYNGEE.

The J gene is TRBJ1-4, the V gene TRBV7-9; 8 bases align to TRBD1. CDR1 and CDR2 from the germline V gene are SEHNR and FQNEAQ (reference sequence). Trimming at V came to 5 bases and at J to 3 bases, leaving 11 bases not matched to a gene. The CDR3 has 17 residues. The CDR3 nucleotides are TGTGCCAGCAGCCGAGCCGGACAGGGTCTTTCTAATGAAAAACTGTTTTTT. Translation: CASSRAGQGLSNEKLFF. Full variable domain (missing parts from reference TRBV7-9 and TRBJ1-4): DTGVSQNPRHKITKRGQNVTFRCDPISEHNRLYWYRQTLGQGPEFLTYFQNEAQLEKSRLLSDRFSAERPKGSFSTLEIQRTEQGDSAMYLCASSRAGQGLSNEKLFFGSGTQLSVL.

The gene calls are TRBV7-3 and TRBJ2-3; maybe TRBD2 (7 bases). CDR1 SGHTA and CDR2 FQGTGA come from the germline V gene. Between the trimmed V and J ends, which lost 5 bases and 2 bases, there was a span of 17 bases. The CDR3 has 16 amino acids. CDR3 loop: CASSAEGGVLTDTQYF. CDR3 coding DNA: TGTGCCAGCAGCGCAGAAGGGGGGGTCCTCACAGATACGCAGTATTTT.

This clone appeared once. The rearrangement uses TRBV10-1 and TRBJ2-3; possibly TRBD1 for D (7 bases). The CDR3 has 20 amino acids. The V end was cut by 4 bases, the J end by 4 bases, with 30 bases between. CDR1 and CDR2 from the germline V gene are WNHNN and SYGVQD (reference sequence). The DNA for the CDR3 is TGCGCCAGCAGTGCCTCGGAGGGGGCAGGGGATTGTGATGGCGCAGATACGCAGTATTTT. It yields the protein CASSASEGAGDCDGADTQYF.

This clone was seen only a few times. The chain employs TRBV3-1 (or the pseudogene TRBV3-2) and TRBJ1-1, with 8 bases matching TRBD1. Germline CDR1 and CDR2: LGHDT and YNNKEL (reference sequence). The CDR3 loop spans 16 amino acids. The V segment lost 4 bases and the J segment 5 bases; nucleotides outside the gene matches: 12. CDR3 nucleotides: TGTGCCAGCAGCCCCCGAGGGACAGGAGGTAGAACTGAAGCTTTCTTT. It is translated as CASSPRGTGGRTEAFF.

The V gene is TRBV7-8, the J gene TRBJ2-7; D unresolved. Looked up from germline, CDR1 is SGHVS and CDR2 is FQNEAQ. Trimming shortened V by 5 bases and J by 6 bases, and 8 bases separated the two germline ends. The CDR3 is 11 residues long. The CDR3 bases are TGTGCCAGCAGCCCTACCTCCGAGCAGTACTTC. It translates to CASSPTSEQYF.

This chain connects TRBV5-1 to TRBJ1-1, with 7 bases aligning to TRBD1. The V and J ends lost 0 bases and 1 base, in that order; junction bases with no gene match: 9. In germline, CDR1 is SGHRS, CDR2 YFSETQ. There are 17 residues in the CDR3. The CDR3 bases are TGCGCCAGCAGCTTGGCCAGGGCAGGGGGGACGAACACTGAAGCTTTCTTT. Translating gives CASSLARAGGTNTEAFF.

CDR3 coding DNA: TGTGCCAGCGCGTACCTGGGGGGGGCCGGTGGGGCCAACGTCCTGACTTTC. Encoded protein: CASAYLGGAGGANVLTF. V and J are TRBV2 and TRBJ2-6; tentative D call: TRBD2 (7 bases). V was pared by 8 bases and J by 3 bases, with 20 bases between. The germline V gene has CDR1 SNHLY and CDR2 FYNNEI. This CDR3 contains 17 residues.

The V gene is TRBV5-8, the J gene TRBJ2-7; TRBD2 aligns across 7 bases. The germline gives CDR1 SGHTS, CDR2 YDEGEE. The CDR3 sequence is 12 residues long. After removal of 0 bases from V and 10 bases from J, the junction contained 4 bases not matched to a gene. As DNA, the CDR3 is TGTGCCAGCAGCTTGGAGGGGACTAAACAGTACTTC. It yields the protein CASSLEGTKQYF.

The J gene is TRBJ1-2, the V gene TRBV21-1; the DNA was not compared with TRBD1, the D call given in the table. TRBV21-1 represents a pseudogene. The CDR3 contains 14 residues. CDR3 coding DNA: TGTGCCAGCAGCACTGGACAGGGTACAAATGGCTACACCTTC. Its protein product is CASSTGQGTNGYTF.

The genes are TRBV4-3 and TRBJ2-1; D remains ambiguous. The CDR3 is 16 residues long. Germline-derived CDR1 and CDR2 are LGHNA and YSLEER. V lost 0 bases and J lost 5, with 14 bases in between. The chain's CDR3 is CASSQEPLSSHNEQFF. DNA of the CDR3: TGCGCCAGCAGCCAAGAACCCCTAAGTTCCCACAATGAGCAGTTCTTC.

This chain uses TRBV29-1 with TRBJ2-7; a weak D match, TRBD2 (5 bases). The CDR3 runs 14 residues. The germline V and J ends were trimmed by 4 bases and 0 bases, with 13 bases remaining between them. Germline V CDR1 and CDR2: SQVTM, ANQGSEA. The CDR3 sequence: CSVVLWESSYEQYF. The DNA for the CDR3 is TGCAGCGTTGTATTGTGGGAGAGCTCCTACGAGCAGTACTTC.

The chain carries TRBV6-5 and TRBJ2-7; 11 positions agree with TRBD2. Per the germline V gene, CDR1 is MNHEY and CDR2 is SVGAGI. After removal of 8 bases from V and 2 bases from J, the junction contained 8 bases not matched to a gene. CDR3 length equals 15 residues. The CDR3 bases are TGTGCCAGCCACCTAGCGGGAGGACAAGCCTACGAGCAGTACTTC. Protein: CASHLAGGQAYEQYF.

J is TRBJ2-7 and V is TRBV11-2; D may be TRBD1 (5 bases). CDR3 length: 14 residues. Trimming removed 8 bases at V and 6 bases at J, with 20 bases between. CDR1 and CDR2 from the germline V gene are SGHAT and FQNNGV. The CDR3 region is CASSRGANPTEQYF. In DNA, the CDR3 is TGTGCCAGCTCCCGTGGGGCCAACCCCACCGAGCAGTACTTC.

The chain links TRBV5-1 to TRBJ1-2; the match to TRBD1 covers 7 bases. The CDR3 covers 15 residues. Germline V CDR1 and CDR2: SGHRS, YFSETQ. J lost 2 bases, V lost 2 bases, and 6 bases had no gene match. The CDR3 sequence: CASSLFRDRNYGYTF. The CDR3 DNA sequence: TGCGCCAGCAGCTTATTTAGGGACAGAAACTATGGCTACACCTTC. Full variable domain (missing parts from reference TRBV5-1 and TRBJ1-2): KAGVTQTPRYLIKTRGQQVTLSCSPISGHRSVSWYQQTPGQGLQFLFEYFSETQRNKGNFPGRFSGRQFSNSRSEMNVSTLELGDSALYLCASSLFRDRNYGYTFGSGTRLTVV.

The chain has TRBV5-8 and TRBJ2-4; D is unresolved. V was trimmed by 3 bases and J by 6 bases, leaving 10 bases between them. The CDR3 covers 13 residues. Germline V CDR1 and CDR2: SGHTS, YDEGEE. CDR3 amino acids: CASSSLTRNIQYF. CDR3 in DNA: TGTGCCAGCAGCTCCCTGACTCGAAACATTCAGTACTTC.

The chain joins TRBV7-2 to TRBJ2-7; a weak D match, TRBD1 (6 bases). Germline lookup yields CDR1 SGHTA and CDR2 FQGNSA. The ends were cut back, 1 base at V and 1 base at J, with 14 bases in the middle. The CDR3 runs 16 residues. The CDR3 spells CASSLGQGLGSYEQYF. The CDR3 bases are TGTGCCAGCAGCTTAGGTCAGGGGCTCGGGTCCTACGAGCAGTACTTC.

This chain uses TRBV10-3 with TRBJ2-7; D is uncertain. This CDR3 is built from 12 residues. The germline V gene has CDR1 ENHRY and CDR2 SYGVKD. V was shortened by 6 bases and J by 2 bases, with 8 bases between the two germline ends. The CDR3 DNA follows: TGTGCCATCAGGGGCAACACCTACGAGCAGTACTTC. Translation gives CAIRGNTYEQYF.

A note on this clone: Other DNA sequences within the sample encode an identical CDR3. This chain joins TRBV18 and TRBJ1-2; the D gene is possibly TRBD1 (6 bases). The CDR3 is 14 amino acids. Trimming pared 6 bases from V and 2 bases from J, leaving 13 bases between. CDR1 is KGHSH and CDR2 is LQKENI in the germline V gene. CDR3 sequence reads: CASSPGTGNYGYTF. CDR3 DNA sequence: TGTGCCAGCTCGCCCGGCACAGGGAACTATGGCTACACCTTC.